This entry lists 19 T cell receptor beta chains sequenced from one sample in a study of TIL therapy for anti-PD-1-resistant metastatic lung cancer. Sequencing used immunoSEQ v3. Method: immunoSEQ multiplex PCR; TCRdb's copy keeps in-frame clones and lacks some. The sample lists some 45,000 clones; 86% were seen once. Time point reported: pre-treatment sample, taken before nivolumab and TIL therapy. The source material was blood, sampled at baseline. The receptors stem from a person aged 25 to 85 with non-small cell lung cancer.

Only one count was recorded for this clone. The chain couples TRBV10-3 to TRBJ2-2, with TRBD2 matching over 7 bases. CDR3 length equals 15 residues. The J segment lost 4 bases and the V segment lost 2 bases, leaving 4 bases of the junction unmatched. Looked up from germline, CDR1 is ENHRY and CDR2 is SYGVKD. The CDR3 DNA follows: TGTGCCATCAGTGAGACGGGGGGTGGCACCGGGGAGCTGTTTTTT. This codes for CAISETGGGTGELFF.

This clone was counted a few times. The chain links TRBV20-1 to TRBJ1-1; D call uncertain. CDR1 and CDR2 (germline): DFQATT, SNEGSKA (reference sequence). The CDR3 spans 12 residues. V was clipped by 3 bases and J by 3 bases, with 8 bases between them. The chain's CDR3 is CSASIVDTEAFF. The DNA of the CDR3 is TGCAGTGCTAGTATAGTGGACACTGAAGCTTTCTTT.

The chain has TRBV5-8 and TRBJ2-3; D gene ambiguous. The germline gives CDR1 SGHTS, CDR2 YDEGEE. The V and J ends lost 2 bases and 0 bases respectively, with 4 bases between them. The CDR3 length is 13 residues. CDR3: CASSFESTDTQYF. CDR3 nucleotide sequence: TGTGCCAGCAGCTTTGAGAGCACAGATACGCAGTATTTT.

The count of this clone is one. This chain connects TRBV3-1 (or the pseudogene TRBV3-2) to TRBJ1-1; TRBD1 agrees at 10 bases. V dropped 4 bases and J dropped 6; count of bases not matched to a gene: 8. The germline V gene encodes CDR1 LGHDT and CDR2 YNNKEL (reference sequence). There are 15 residues in the CDR3. CDR3 protein: CASSPMTGGKSEAFF. The CDR3 coding sequence is TGTGCCAGCAGCCCGATGACAGGGGGCAAGTCTGAAGCTTTCTTT.

The CDR3 DNA reads as TGTGCCAGCAGCGCCAACGATCAGCCCCAGCATTTT. It codes for CASSANDQPQHF. V and J are TRBV12-3 or TRBV12-4 and TRBJ1-5; D remains ambiguous. Trimming removed 6 bases from V and 5 bases from J, with 8 bases in between. This CDR3 has 12 amino acids.

This chain links TRBV6-5 with TRBJ2-7; tentative D call: TRBD1 (6 bases). The CDR3 sequence is 15 residues long. Germline CDR1 and CDR2: MNHEY and SVGAGI. V was trimmed by 3 bases and J by 3 bases, leaving 15 bases between them. The DNA for the CDR3 is TGTGCCAGCAGTTATGGGGACAAACCGAACTACGAGCAGTACTTC. Translating gives CASSYGDKPNYEQYF.

The genes are TRBV7-2 and TRBJ2-2; D gene ambiguous. Trimming cost V 0 bases and J 5 bases, with 13 bases left between them. CDR1 SGHTA and CDR2 FQGNSA come from the germline V gene. The CDR3 runs to 16 residues. The CDR3 DNA sequence: TGTGCCAGCAGCTTAGCGGGAAGGGAAGTGACCGGGGAGCTGTTTTTT. It codes for CASSLAGREVTGELFF.

V gene TRBV19 combines with J gene TRBJ1-4; D may be TRBD1 (6 bases). Deletions cut 4 bases from V and 8 bases from J, with 11 bases between. CDR1 and CDR2 (germline): LNHDA, SQIVND (reference sequence). The CDR3 extends over 13 amino acids. The CDR3: CASSRSGEEKLFF. In DNA, the CDR3 is TGTGCCAGTAGTAGGTCAGGGGAGGAAAAACTGTTTTTT.

The rearrangement joins TRBV7-9 to TRBJ2-7, with TRBD1 matching over 7 bases. CDR1 is SEHNR and CDR2 is FQNEAQ in the germline V gene (reference sequence). The V and J ends lost 1 base and 8 bases, in that order; junction bases with no gene match: 5. This CDR3 has 13 residues. The CDR3 DNA is TGTGCCAGCAGCTTAGGTCAAGGGGGCAAGCAGTACTTC. It translates to CASSLGQGGKQYF.

The CDR3, as DNA: TGTGCCAGCAGCCCGGGACAGGGAGGGGGAATAGCCAAAAACATTCAGTACTTC. It translates to CASSPGQGGGIAKNIQYF. The chain uses TRBV25-1 and TRBJ2-4, with TRBD1 identical over 9 bases. CDR1 is MGHDK, CDR2 SYGVNS, per germline. The J segment lost 0 bases and the V segment lost 6 bases, leaving 12 bases of the junction unmatched. The CDR3 sequence is 18 residues long.

In this sample, this clone turned up a few times. This chain joins TRBV19 and TRBJ1-2; D is uncertain. The CDR3 has 14 amino acids. Germline CDR1 reads LNHDA; CDR2 reads SQIVND (reference sequence). The germline V and J ends were trimmed by 5 bases and 4 bases, with 14 bases remaining between them. The CDR3 reads CASSYGHSGYGYTF. Here the CDR3 DNA reads TGTGCCAGTAGTTACGGGCACTCAGGCTATGGCTACACCTTC.

V and J are TRBV6-5 and TRBJ2-6, with D possibly TRBD1 on 5 matching bases. CDR3 size: 15 residues. V lost 3 bases, J lost 5 bases, and 11 bases lay in between. The germline V gene has CDR1 MNHEY and CDR2 SVGAGI. CDR3 in DNA: TGTGCCAGCAGTTATAAGGGGCTTAGGGCCAACGTCCTGACTTTC. Amino acid sequence: CASSYKGLRANVLTF.

This chain connects TRBV4-2 to TRBJ2-5, with TRBD2 as a possible D gene (6 bases). There are 13 residues in the CDR3. CDR1 and CDR2 (germline): LGHNA, YNFKEQ. V was trimmed by 1 base and J by 9 bases, leaving 12 bases between them. The CDR3 loop is CASSQGDRGAQYF. CDR3 coding DNA: TGTGCCAGCAGCCAAGGGGACCGCGGGGCCCAGTACTTC.

The V gene is TRBV28, the J gene TRBJ1-5; D uncertain. This CDR3 is built from 12 residues. The germline V gene has CDR1 MDHEN and CDR2 SYDVKM. The V end lost 1 base, the J end lost 4 bases, and 2 bases lay between the germline ends. CDR3 in amino acids: CASSLLNQPQHF. CDR3 coding DNA: TGTGCCAGCAGTTTATTAAATCAGCCCCAGCATTTT.

This clone occurred once. The V gene is TRBV7-2, the J gene TRBJ2-7; 10 bases agree with TRBD2. Looked up from germline, CDR1 is SGHTA and CDR2 is FQGNSA. This CDR3 has 15 residues. J was trimmed by 1 base and V by 4 bases; bases with no gene match: 4. The CDR3 here is CASSSGLARSYEQYF. CDR3 in DNA: TGTGCCAGCAGCTCGGGACTAGCGCGATCCTACGAGCAGTACTTC.

The CDR3 sequence: CAISGMSGTSGASSYNEQFF. DNA for the CDR3: TGTGCCATCAGTGGGATGTCCGGGACTAGCGGGGCTAGCTCCTACAATGAGCAGTTCTTC. V and J are TRBV10-3 and TRBJ2-1, with TRBD2 matching over 13 bases. After removal of 4 bases from V and 0 bases from J, the junction contained 12 bases not matched to a gene. This CDR3 spans 20 amino acids. Germline-derived CDR1 and CDR2 are ENHRY and SYGVKD.

V usage is TRBV7-9 and J usage is TRBJ2-7, with D possibly called TRBD1 or TRBD2 (6 bases each). The CDR3 loop spans 14 amino acids. The V gene's germline CDR1 is SEHNR and CDR2 FQNEAQ (reference sequence). The germline V and J ends were trimmed by 1 base and 8 bases, with 15 bases remaining between them. In DNA, the CDR3 is TGTGCCAGCAGCTTAGGTCGACAGGACTATCAGCAGTACTTC. Translating gives CASSLGRQDYQQYF.

This clone was counted a few times. The chain combines TRBV7-2 with TRBJ1-5, with TRBD1 matching over 12 bases. Germline loops: CDR1 SGHTA, CDR2 FQGNSA. The length of the CDR3 is 16 residues. The J segment lost 7 bases and the V segment lost 5 bases, leaving 9 bases of the junction unmatched. CDR3 sequence: CASSLSGTGGLQPQHF. The CDR3 DNA reads TGTGCCAGCAGCCTATCCGGGACAGGGGGCTTGCAGCCCCAGCATTTT.

The chain recombines TRBV19 with TRBJ2-1, with TRBD2 as a possible D gene (5 bases). CDR1 LNHDA and CDR2 SQIVND come from the germline V gene (reference sequence). The CDR3 is made up of 13 amino acids. V was trimmed by 3 bases and J by 7 bases, leaving 10 bases between them. CDR3 coding DNA: TGTGCCAGTAGTATTTCCGGGGAAAATGAGCAGTTCTTC. Its translation: CASSISGENEQFF.